A single sample gave rise to the 8 T cell receptor beta chains below, sequenced in a study of blood T cell repertoires in COVID-19 (dated by TCRdb to between 2020 and 2021). Library creation used the immunoSEQ multiplex PCR assay. The table comes from immuneACCESS by way of TCRdb, which keeps in-frame sequences with V and J called. Part of the clones is missing from these tables; in studies checked, under half for an unresolved V gene and the rest for unknown reasons. Recorded for this sample are some 190,000 clones; more than 75% of them occurred a single time. About 9% of the sample belongs to the ten largest clones. Sequenced input: peripheral blood. The receptors originated from a woman in her forties or fifties with active or convalescent COVID-19.

The V call is TRBV10-2, the J call TRBJ1-5, with D tentatively TRBD1 (6 bases). Trimming stripped 8 bases from V and 6 bases from J, with 14 bases between. This CDR3 region has 13 residues. Germline V lookup: CDR1 WSHSY, CDR2 SAAADI. CDR3 sequence (DNA): TGCGCCAGCTACAGGGCGGTGGGTCAGCCCCAGCATTTT. This codes for CASYRAVGQPQHF.

The rearrangement joins TRBV18 to TRBJ2-7; D remains ambiguous. Trimming stripped 2 bases from V and 2 bases from J, with 10 bases between. This CDR3 is 14 amino acids long. The germline V gene has CDR1 KGHSH and CDR2 LQKENI. The CDR3 nucleotides are TGTGCCAGCTCACCAGGTTCCGAGCCCTACGAGCAGTACTTC. Translated, it gives CASSPGSEPYEQYF.

This clone has only a few counts. The CDR3: CASSFIAGGPSDTQYF. As DNA, the CDR3 is TGCGCCAGCAGCTTTATAGCGGGAGGGCCCTCGGATACGCAGTATTTT. This chain links TRBV5-1 with TRBJ2-3; TRBD2 agrees at 11 bases. The germline V gene encodes CDR1 SGHRS and CDR2 YFSETQ. V was clipped by 2 bases and J by 6 bases; unmatched bases: 8. The CDR3 spans 16 residues.

The chain is built from TRBV27 and TRBJ1-5; 7 bases match TRBD1. CDR3 length: 14 residues. The germline gives CDR1 MNHEY, CDR2 SMNVEV (reference sequence). The V gene end was trimmed by 8 bases and the J gene end by 5 bases; junction bases not matched to a gene: 9. CDR3: CASGMRQGDQPQHF. Written as DNA, the CDR3 is TGTGCCAGCGGAATGCGACAGGGTGATCAGCCCCAGCATTTT.

J is TRBJ2-3 and V is TRBV19, with D maybe TRBD2 (7 bases). This CDR3 is built from 16 residues. The germline gives CDR1 LNHDA, CDR2 SQIVND (reference sequence). V lost 6 bases, J lost 2 bases, and 18 bases lay in between. The CDR3 is CASSQSRGGPTDTQYF. The DNA of the CDR3 is TGTGCCAGTAGCCAATCGAGGGGGGGGCCCACAGATACGCAGTATTTT.

This chain links TRBV12-3 or TRBV12-4 with TRBJ1-2, with D perhaps TRBD1 (5 bases). The V end lost 3 bases, the J end lost 8 bases, and 13 bases lay between the germline ends. There are 13 residues in the CDR3. CDR3 nucleotide sequence: TGTGCCAGCAGTTTTAGTCGGGGGAACGGCTACACCTTC. This encodes CASSFSRGNGYTF.

This rearrangement joins TRBV27 to TRBJ2-2; tentatively, D is TRBD1 (6 bases). This CDR3 spans 15 amino acids. Germline-derived CDR1 and CDR2 are MNHEY and SMNVEV (reference sequence). The ends were cut back, 2 bases at V and 4 bases at J, with 11 bases in the middle. The CDR3 sequence is CASSLNRAPTGELFF. The CDR3, as DNA: TGTGCCAGCAGTTTAAACAGGGCGCCCACCGGGGAGCTGTTTTTT.

This clone was seen a single time. The chain links TRBV6-2 or TRBV6-3 to TRBJ1-3, with TRBD1 matching 8 bases. The CDR3 is made up of 16 amino acids. The V and J ends lost 5 bases and 8 bases, in that order; junction bases with no gene match: 14. CDR1 is MNHEY and CDR2 is SVGEGT in the germline V gene. CDR3 in DNA: TGTGCCAGCAGTCGCCTCCCGGGACAGGCTCAGGACACCATATATTTT. Its translation is CASSRLPGQAQDTIYF.